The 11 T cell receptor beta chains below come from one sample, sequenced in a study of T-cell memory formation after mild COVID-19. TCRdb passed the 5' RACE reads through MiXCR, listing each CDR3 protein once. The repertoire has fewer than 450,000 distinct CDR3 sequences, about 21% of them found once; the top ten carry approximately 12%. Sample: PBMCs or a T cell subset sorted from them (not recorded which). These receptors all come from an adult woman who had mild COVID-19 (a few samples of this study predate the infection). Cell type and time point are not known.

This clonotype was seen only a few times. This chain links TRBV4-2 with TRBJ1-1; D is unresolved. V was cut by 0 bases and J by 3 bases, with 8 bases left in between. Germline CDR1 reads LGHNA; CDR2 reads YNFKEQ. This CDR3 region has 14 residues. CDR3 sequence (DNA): TGTGCCAGCAGCCAAGATGGCGCCCACACTGAAGCTTTCTTT. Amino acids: CASSQDGAHTEAFF.

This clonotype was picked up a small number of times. In nucleotides, the CDR3 is TGTGCCAGCAGCTTATGGGGGGCCGGTGGCTACACCTTC. Translated: CASSLWGAGGYTF. V and J are TRBV7-9 and TRBJ1-2, with D possibly TRBD1 on 6 matching bases. The CDR3 runs 13 residues. The ends were cut back, 2 bases at V and 7 bases at J, with 11 bases in the middle. Per germline, CDR1 SEHNR and CDR2 FQNEAQ (reference sequence).

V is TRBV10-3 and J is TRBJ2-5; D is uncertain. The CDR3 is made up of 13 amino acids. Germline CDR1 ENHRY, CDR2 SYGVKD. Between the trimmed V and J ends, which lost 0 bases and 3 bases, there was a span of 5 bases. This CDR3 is CAISESSEETQYF. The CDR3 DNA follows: TGTGCCATCAGTGAGTCGTCGGAAGAGACCCAGTACTTC.

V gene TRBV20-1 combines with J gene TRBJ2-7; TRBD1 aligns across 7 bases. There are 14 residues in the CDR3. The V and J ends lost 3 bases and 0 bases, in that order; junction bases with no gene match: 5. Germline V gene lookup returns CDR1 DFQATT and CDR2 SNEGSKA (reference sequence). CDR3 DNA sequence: TGCAGTGCTAGCGACAGGGTCAGCTCCTACGAGCAGTACTTC. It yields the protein CSASDRVSSYEQYF.

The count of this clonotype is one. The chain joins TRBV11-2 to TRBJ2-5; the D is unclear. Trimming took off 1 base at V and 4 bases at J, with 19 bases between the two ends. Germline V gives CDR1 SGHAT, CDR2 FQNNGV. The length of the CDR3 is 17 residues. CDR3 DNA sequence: TGTGCCAGCAGCTTAGGGAACCGGGCTGATGTTGGAGAGACCCAGTACTTC. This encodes CASSLGNRADVGETQYF.

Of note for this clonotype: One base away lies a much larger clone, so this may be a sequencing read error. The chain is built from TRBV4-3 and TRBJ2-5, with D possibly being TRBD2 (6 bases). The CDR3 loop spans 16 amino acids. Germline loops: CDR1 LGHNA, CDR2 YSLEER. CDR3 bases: TGCGCCAGCAGCCAAGAGGGGGTTGGGGGGTTCGAGAGCCAGTACTTC. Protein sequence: CASSQEGVGGFESQYF.

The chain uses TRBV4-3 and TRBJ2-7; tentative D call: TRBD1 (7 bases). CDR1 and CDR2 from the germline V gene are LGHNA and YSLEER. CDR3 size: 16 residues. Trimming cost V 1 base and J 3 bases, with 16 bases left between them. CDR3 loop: CASSQVGGGRDYEQYF. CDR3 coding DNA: TGCGCCAGCAGCCAAGTTGGAGGGGGCAGAGACTACGAGCAGTACTTC.

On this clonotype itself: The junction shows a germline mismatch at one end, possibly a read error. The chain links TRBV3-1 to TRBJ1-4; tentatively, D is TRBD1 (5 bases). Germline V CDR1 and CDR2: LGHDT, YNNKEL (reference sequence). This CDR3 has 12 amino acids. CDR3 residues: CASSQEGAPPLF. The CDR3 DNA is TGTGCCAGCAGCCAAGAAGGGGCCCCACCTTTGTTT.

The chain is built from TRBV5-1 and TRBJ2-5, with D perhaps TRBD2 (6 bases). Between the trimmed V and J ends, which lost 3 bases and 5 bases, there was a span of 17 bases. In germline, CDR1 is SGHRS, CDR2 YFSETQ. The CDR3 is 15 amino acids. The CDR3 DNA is TGCGCCAGCAGCTGGGGTCTAGCGAACGGGGAGACCCAGTACTTC. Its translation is CASSWGLANGETQYF.

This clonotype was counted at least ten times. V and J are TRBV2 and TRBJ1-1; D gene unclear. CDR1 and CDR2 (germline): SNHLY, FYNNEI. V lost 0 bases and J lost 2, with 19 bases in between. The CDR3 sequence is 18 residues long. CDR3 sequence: CASSEALPTSASNTEAFF. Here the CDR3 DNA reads TGTGCCAGCAGTGAAGCGCTTCCGACATCCGCCTCTAACACTGAAGCTTTCTTT.

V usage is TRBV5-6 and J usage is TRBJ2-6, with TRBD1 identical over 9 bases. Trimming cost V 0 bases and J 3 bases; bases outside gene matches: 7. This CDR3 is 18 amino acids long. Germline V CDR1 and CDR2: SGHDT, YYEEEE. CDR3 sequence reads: CASSLGAGQGFGANVLTF. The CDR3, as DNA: TGTGCCAGCAGCTTGGGAGCCGGACAGGGGTTTGGGGCCAACGTCCTGACTTTC.